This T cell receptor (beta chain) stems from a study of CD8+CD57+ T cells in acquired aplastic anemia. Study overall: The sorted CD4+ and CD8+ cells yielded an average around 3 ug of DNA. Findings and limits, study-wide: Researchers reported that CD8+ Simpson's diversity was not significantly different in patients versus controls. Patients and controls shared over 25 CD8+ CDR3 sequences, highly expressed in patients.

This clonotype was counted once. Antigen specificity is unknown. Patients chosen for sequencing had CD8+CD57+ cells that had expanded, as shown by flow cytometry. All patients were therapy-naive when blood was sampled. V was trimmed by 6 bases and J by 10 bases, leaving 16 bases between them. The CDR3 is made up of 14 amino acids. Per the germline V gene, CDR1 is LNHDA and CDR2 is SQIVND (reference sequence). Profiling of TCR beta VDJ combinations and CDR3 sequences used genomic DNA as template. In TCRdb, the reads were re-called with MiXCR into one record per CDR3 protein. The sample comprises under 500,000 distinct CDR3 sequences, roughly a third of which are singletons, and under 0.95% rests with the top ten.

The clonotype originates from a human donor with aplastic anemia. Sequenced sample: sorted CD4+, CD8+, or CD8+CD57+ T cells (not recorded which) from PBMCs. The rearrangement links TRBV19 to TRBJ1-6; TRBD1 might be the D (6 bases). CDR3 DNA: TGTGCCAGTAGAAAGGCAGGGGAAGGGTCACCCCTCCACTTT. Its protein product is CASRKAGEGSPLHF.